The 9 T cell receptor beta chains given below trace back to one sample, sequenced in a study of blood T cell repertoires in COVID-19. The assay was immunoSEQ multiplex PCR, and TCRdb's table has in-frame clones only and misses some. This sample carries about 230,000 clones, around 80% of them seen once, and the ten largest clones take around 2%. Sequencing input: peripheral blood. The receptors stem from a man in his forties who had recovered from COVID-19.

This sequence joins TRBV7-2 and TRBJ2-1; unclear D gene. This CDR3 region has 14 residues. The ends were cut back, 4 bases at V and 3 bases at J, with 10 bases in the middle. CDR1 is SGHTA and CDR2 is FQGNSA in the germline V gene. The CDR3 spells CASSSTTHYNEQFF. Here the CDR3 DNA reads TGTGCCAGCAGCTCTACCACCCACTACAATGAGCAGTTCTTC.

This chain joins TRBV6-2 or TRBV6-3 and TRBJ2-7, with 10 bases lining up with TRBD2. CDR1 and CDR2 from the germline V gene are MNHEY and SVGEGT. V lost 2 bases to trimming and J lost 4 bases; unmatched junction nucleotides: 2. The CDR3 covers 14 residues. CDR3 bases: TGTGCCAGCAGTTACGAGCGGGGGGGGTACGAGCAGTACTTC. Residues: CASSYERGGYEQYF.

This chain uses TRBV11-2 with TRBJ2-2; a possible D gene is TRBD1 (6 bases). Trimming pared 3 bases from V and 0 bases from J, leaving 8 bases between. Germline V gene lookup returns CDR1 SGHAT and CDR2 FQNNGV. There are 15 residues in the CDR3. The CDR3 nucleotides are TGTGCCAGCAGCTTTGGGGGCGCGAACACCGGGGAGCTGTTTTTT. Amino acids: CASSFGGANTGELFF.

The J gene is TRBJ1-4, the V gene TRBV19, with TRBD1 matching over 9 bases. The CDR3 is made up of 14 amino acids. The V and J ends lost 8 bases and 5 bases, in that order; junction bases with no gene match: 6. The germline gives CDR1 LNHDA, CDR2 SQIVND (reference sequence). The CDR3 DNA sequence: TGTGCCAGTCAATACAGGGGGCGGAATGAAAAACTGTTTTTT. Translated: CASQYRGRNEKLFF. The whole variable domain, filled in from reference TRBV19 and TRBJ1-4, reads DGGITQSPKYLFRKEGQNVTLSCEQNLNHDAMYWYRQDPGQGLRLIYYSQIVNDFQKGDIAEGYSVSREKKESFPLTVTSAQKNPTAFYLCASQYRGRNEKLFFGSGTQLSVL.

The chain employs TRBV7-6 and TRBJ1-4; tentatively, D is TRBD1 (5 bases). CDR1 and CDR2 from the germline V gene are SGHVS and FNYEAQ. This CDR3 comprises 14 residues. Trimming cost V 1 base and J 8 bases, with 11 bases left between them. CDR3: CASSLGASGEKLFF. DNA for the CDR3: TGTGCCAGCAGCTTAGGGGCCTCAGGGGAAAAACTGTTTTTT.

The chain has TRBV5-4 and TRBJ1-2; no clear D gene. Germline CDR1 SGHNT, CDR2 YYREEE (reference sequence). The CDR3 is 14 residues long. Trimming took 1 base from V and 0 from J, leaving 7 bases between them. The chain's CDR3 is CASSLRYPNYGYTF. The DNA of the CDR3 is TGTGCCAGCAGCTTGCGCTATCCTAACTATGGCTACACCTTC.

The chain is built from TRBV3-1 (or the pseudogene TRBV3-2) and TRBJ1-1; 10 bases are shared with TRBD1. The CDR3 spans 15 residues. Germline V gene lookup returns CDR1 LGHDT and CDR2 YNNKEL (reference sequence). The V segment lost 6 bases and the J segment 6 bases; nucleotides outside the gene matches: 10. The CDR3 spells CASSRSGQGVPEAFF. Written as DNA, the CDR3 is TGTGCCAGCAGTCGCTCCGGACAGGGGGTCCCTGAAGCTTTCTTT.

There are a few counts of this clone. This chain uses TRBV2 with TRBJ1-2; D is possibly TRBD1 (6 bases). Trimming removed 11 bases from V and 3 bases from J, with 13 bases in between. Per germline, CDR1 SNHLY and CDR2 FYNNEI. This CDR3 spans 12 amino acids. This CDR3 reads CAGGGPDYGYTF. The CDR3 coding sequence is TGTGCCGGCGGGGGGCCAGACTATGGCTACACCTTC. Variable domain in full (rest from reference TRBV2 and TRBJ1-2): EPEVTQTPSHQVTQMGQEVILRCVPISNHLYFYWYRQILGQKVEFLVSFYNNEISEKSEIFDDQFSVERPDGSNFTLKIRSTKLEDSAMYFCAGGGPDYGYTFGSGTRLTVV.

This chain uses TRBV5-1 with TRBJ2-2, with 15 bases identical to TRBD2. The V and J ends lost 4 bases and 5 bases, in that order; junction bases with no gene match: 3. Germline CDR1 is SGHRS and CDR2 is YFSETQ. The CDR3 runs to 16 residues. Here the CDR3 reads CASSPGLAGGTGELFF. DNA of the CDR3: TGCGCCAGCAGCCCGGGACTAGCGGGAGGTACCGGGGAGCTGTTTTTT. The variable domain in full, with the rest retrieved from reference TRBV5-1 and TRBJ2-2, is KAGVTQTPRYLIKTRGQQVTLSCSPISGHRSVSWYQQTPGQGLQFLFEYFSETQRNKGNFPGRFSGRQFSNSRSEMNVSTLELGDSALYLCASSPGLAGGTGELFFGEGSRLTVL.